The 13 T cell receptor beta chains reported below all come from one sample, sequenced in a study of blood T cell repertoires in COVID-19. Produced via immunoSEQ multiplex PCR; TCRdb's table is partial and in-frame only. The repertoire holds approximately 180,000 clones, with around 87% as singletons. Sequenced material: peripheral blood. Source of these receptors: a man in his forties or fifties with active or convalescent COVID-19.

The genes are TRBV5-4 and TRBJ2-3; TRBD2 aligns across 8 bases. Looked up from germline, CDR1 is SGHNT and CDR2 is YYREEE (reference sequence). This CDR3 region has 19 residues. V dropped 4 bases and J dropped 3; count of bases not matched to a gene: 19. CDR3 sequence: CASSPGTVGLAGRTDTQYF. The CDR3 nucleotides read TGTGCCAGCAGCCCGGGGACGGTGGGCTTAGCGGGGCGAACAGATACGCAGTATTTT.

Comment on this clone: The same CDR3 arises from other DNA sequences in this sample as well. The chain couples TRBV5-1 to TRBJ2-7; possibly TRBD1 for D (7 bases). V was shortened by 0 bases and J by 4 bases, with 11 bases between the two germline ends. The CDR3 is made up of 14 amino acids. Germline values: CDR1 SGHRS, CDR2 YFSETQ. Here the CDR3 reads CASSLGQGGYEQYF. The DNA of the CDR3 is TGCGCCAGCAGCTTGGGACAGGGAGGATACGAGCAGTACTTC.

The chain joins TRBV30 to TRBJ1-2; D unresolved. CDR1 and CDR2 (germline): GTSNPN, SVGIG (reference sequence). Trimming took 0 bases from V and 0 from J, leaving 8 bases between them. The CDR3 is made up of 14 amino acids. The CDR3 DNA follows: TGTGCCTGGAGTGTACTAGGATCTAACTATGGCTACACCTTC. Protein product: CAWSVLGSNYGYTF.

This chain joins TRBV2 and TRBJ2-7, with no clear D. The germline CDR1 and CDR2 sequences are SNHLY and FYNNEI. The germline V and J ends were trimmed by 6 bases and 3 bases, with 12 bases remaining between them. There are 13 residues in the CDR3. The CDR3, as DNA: TGTGCCAGCAGACTGACCGGAGTCTACGAGCAGTACTTC. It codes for CASRLTGVYEQYF.

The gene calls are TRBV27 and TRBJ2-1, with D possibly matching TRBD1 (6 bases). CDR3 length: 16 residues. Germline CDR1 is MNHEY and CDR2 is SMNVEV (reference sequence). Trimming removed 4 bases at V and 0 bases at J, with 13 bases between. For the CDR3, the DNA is TGTGCCAGCAGTTCAACAGGGTTGGACTCCTACAATGAGCAGTTCTTC. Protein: CASSSTGLDSYNEQFF.

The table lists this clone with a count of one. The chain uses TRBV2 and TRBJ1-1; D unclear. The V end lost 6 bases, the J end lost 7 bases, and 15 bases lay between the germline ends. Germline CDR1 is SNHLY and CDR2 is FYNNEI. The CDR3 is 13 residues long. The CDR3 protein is CASRPPSGLEAFF. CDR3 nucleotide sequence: TGTGCCAGCAGACCACCCAGCGGGCTTGAAGCTTTCTTT.

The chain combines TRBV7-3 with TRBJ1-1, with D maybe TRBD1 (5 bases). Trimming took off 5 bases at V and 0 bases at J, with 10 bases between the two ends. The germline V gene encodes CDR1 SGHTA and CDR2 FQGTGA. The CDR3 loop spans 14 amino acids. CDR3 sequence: CASSPGLLNTEAFF. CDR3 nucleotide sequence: TGTGCCAGCAGCCCGGGACTCCTGAACACTGAAGCTTTCTTT. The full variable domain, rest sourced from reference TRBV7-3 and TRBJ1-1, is GAGVSQTPSNKVTEKGKYVELRCDPISGHTALYWYRQSLGQGPEFLIYFQGTGAADDSGLPNDRFFAVRPEGSVSTLKIQRTERGDSAVYLCASSPGLLNTEAFFGQGTRLTVV.

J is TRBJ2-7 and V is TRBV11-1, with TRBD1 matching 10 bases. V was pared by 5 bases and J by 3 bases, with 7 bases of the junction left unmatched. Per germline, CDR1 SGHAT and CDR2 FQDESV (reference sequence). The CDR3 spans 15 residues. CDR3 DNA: TGTGCCAGCAGCAACCGGGACAGGGGAGTCTACGAGCAGTACTTC. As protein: CASSNRDRGVYEQYF. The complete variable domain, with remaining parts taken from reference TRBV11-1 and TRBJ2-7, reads EAEVAQSPRYKITEKSQAVAFWCDPISGHATLYWYRQILGQGPELLVQFQDESVVDDSQLPKDRFSAERLKGVDSTLKIQPAELGDSAMYLCASSNRDRGVYEQYFGPGTRLTVT.

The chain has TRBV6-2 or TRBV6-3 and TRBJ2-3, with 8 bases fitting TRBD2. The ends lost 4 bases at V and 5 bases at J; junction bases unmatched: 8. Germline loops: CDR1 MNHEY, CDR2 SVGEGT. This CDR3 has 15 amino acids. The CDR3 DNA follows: TGTGCCAGCAGTTCCCCGGGGGGGCCTCAAGATACGCAGTATTTT. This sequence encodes CASSSPGGPQDTQYF.

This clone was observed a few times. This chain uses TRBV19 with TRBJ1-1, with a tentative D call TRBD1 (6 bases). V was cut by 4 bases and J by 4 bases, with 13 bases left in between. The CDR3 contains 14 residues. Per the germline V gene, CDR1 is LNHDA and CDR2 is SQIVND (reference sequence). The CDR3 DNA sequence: TGTGCCAGTAGTAGACAGGTTTCCGGCACTGAAGCTTTCTTT. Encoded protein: CASSRQVSGTEAFF.

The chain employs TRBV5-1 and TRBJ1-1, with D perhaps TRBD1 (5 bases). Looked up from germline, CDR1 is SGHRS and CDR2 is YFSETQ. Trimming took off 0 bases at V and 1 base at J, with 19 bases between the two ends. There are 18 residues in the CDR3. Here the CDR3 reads CASSLGAPQGTRNTEAFF. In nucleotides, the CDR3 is TGCGCCAGCAGCTTGGGAGCGCCTCAGGGTACACGGAACACTGAAGCTTTCTTT.

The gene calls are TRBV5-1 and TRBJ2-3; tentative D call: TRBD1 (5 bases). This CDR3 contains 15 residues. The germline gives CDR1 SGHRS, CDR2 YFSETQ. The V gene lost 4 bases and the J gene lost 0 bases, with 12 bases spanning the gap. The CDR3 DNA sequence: TGCGCCAGCAGCGTACCGCAGGGTAGCACAGATACGCAGTATTTT. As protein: CASSVPQGSTDTQYF.

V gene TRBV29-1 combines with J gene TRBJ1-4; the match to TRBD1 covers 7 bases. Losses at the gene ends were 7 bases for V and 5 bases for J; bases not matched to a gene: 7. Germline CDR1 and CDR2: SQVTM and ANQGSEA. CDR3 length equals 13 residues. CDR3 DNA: TGCAGCGCATCACAGGGGCTAAATGAAAAACTGTTTTTT. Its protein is CSASQGLNEKLFF.